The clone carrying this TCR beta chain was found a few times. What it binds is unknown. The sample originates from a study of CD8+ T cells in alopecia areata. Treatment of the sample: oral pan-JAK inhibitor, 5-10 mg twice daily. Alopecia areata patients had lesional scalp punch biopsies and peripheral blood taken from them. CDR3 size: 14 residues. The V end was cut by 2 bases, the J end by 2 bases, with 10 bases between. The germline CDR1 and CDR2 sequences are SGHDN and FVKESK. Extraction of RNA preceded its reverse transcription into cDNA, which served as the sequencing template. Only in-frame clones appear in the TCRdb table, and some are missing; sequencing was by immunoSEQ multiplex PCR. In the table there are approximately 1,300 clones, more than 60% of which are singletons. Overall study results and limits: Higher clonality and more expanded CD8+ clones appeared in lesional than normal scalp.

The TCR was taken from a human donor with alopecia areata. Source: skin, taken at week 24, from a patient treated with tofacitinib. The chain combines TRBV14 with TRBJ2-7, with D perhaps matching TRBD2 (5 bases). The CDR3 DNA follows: TGTGCCAGCAGCCAACTTTCTAGCCCCTACGAGCAGTACTTC. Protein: CASSQLSSPYEQYF.